A selection of T cell receptor beta chains follows, all from one sample in a study of blood T cell repertoires in COVID-19. TCRdb's table, derived via immunoSEQ multiplex PCR, lists solely in-frame clones and lacks some. The repertoire holds about 300,000 clones, with about 85% as singletons. The sample consisted of peripheral blood. All receptors come from a man between 18 and 35 years old with active or convalescent COVID-19. Each CDR3 is given without its conserved first and last residue. The order of the fields is V gene, clone size, J gene, CDR3 protein. The size entry is marked missing in some rows and otherwise reads once, few, many or a size class.

v_gene: TRBV2; abundance: once; j_gene: TRBJ2-3; CDR3aa: ASLHASGALTTPYTQY
v_gene: TRBV7-6; abundance: many; j_gene: TRBJ2-7; CDR3aa: ASSRGQDTSYEQY
v_gene: TRBV20-1; abundance: -; j_gene: TRBJ2-3; CDR3aa: SASQGNTDTQY
v_gene: TRBV5-1; abundance: -; j_gene: TRBJ2-1; CDR3aa: ASSSGQGGNEQF
v_gene: TRBV27; abundance: few; j_gene: TRBJ2-7; CDR3aa: ASSLSVQYEQY
v_gene: TRBV19; abundance: once; j_gene: TRBJ2-7; CDR3aa: ASSITGDSETYEQY
v_gene: TRBV3-1/TRBV3-2; abundance: -; j_gene: TRBJ2-3; CDR3aa: ASSQEGYSGGTDTQY
v_gene: TRBV28; abundance: -; j_gene: TRBJ1-5; CDR3aa: ASSFPGEVDQPQH
v_gene: TRBV19; abundance: -; j_gene: TRBJ2-7; CDR3aa: ASSITQGNSYEQY
v_gene: TRBV4-1; abundance: -; j_gene: TRBJ2-7; CDR3aa: ASSQADRGHYEQY
v_gene: TRBV10-3; abundance: -; j_gene: TRBJ1-2; CDR3aa: AISEFSSNYYGYT
v_gene: TRBV10-3; abundance: -; j_gene: TRBJ1-1; CDR3aa: AISETGAVGTEAF
v_gene: TRBV4-1; abundance: -; j_gene: TRBJ2-3; CDR3aa: ASSQANSISSTDTQY
v_gene: TRBV9; abundance: -; j_gene: TRBJ1-1; CDR3aa: ASTDDPQPGTEAF
v_gene: TRBV4-2; abundance: -; j_gene: TRBJ2-1; CDR3aa: ASSQDRLGSYNEQF
v_gene: TRBV7-8; abundance: -; j_gene: TRBJ2-1; CDR3aa: ASSSAGGGRNEQF
v_gene: TRBV29-1; abundance: once; j_gene: TRBJ1-1; CDR3aa: SGGRMNTEAF
v_gene: TRBV28; abundance: -; j_gene: TRBJ2-3; CDR3aa: ASNSGSDTQY
v_gene: TRBV11-2; abundance: -; j_gene: TRBJ1-3; CDR3aa: ASSLGYSGGAGNTIY
v_gene: TRBV3-1/TRBV3-2; abundance: -; j_gene: TRBJ2-3; CDR3aa: ASSPKVAGGPRDTQY
v_gene: TRBV3-1/TRBV3-2; abundance: -; j_gene: TRBJ1-1; CDR3aa: ASSRTGTENTEAF
v_gene: TRBV16; abundance: -; j_gene: TRBJ2-7; CDR3aa: ASSRGTEAYEQY
v_gene: TRBV6-2/TRBV6-3; abundance: -; j_gene: TRBJ2-5; CDR3aa: ASSYSEGLGTQY
v_gene: TRBV18; abundance: -; j_gene: TRBJ2-7; CDR3aa: ASSPQGGGNSYEQY
v_gene: TRBV12-5; abundance: -; j_gene: TRBJ2-1; CDR3aa: ASGPPLQGYDEQF
v_gene: TRBV6-4; abundance: -; j_gene: TRBJ2-7; CDR3aa: ASNSNLPRGAYEQY
v_gene: TRBV6-5; abundance: -; j_gene: TRBJ1-2; CDR3aa: ASMRNRGGYT
v_gene: TRBV19; abundance: -; j_gene: TRBJ2-7; CDR3aa: ASSIDFSEQGSFSYEQY
v_gene: TRBV28; abundance: -; j_gene: TRBJ2-7; CDR3aa: ASSFPGQATYEQY
v_gene: TRBV15; abundance: -; j_gene: TRBJ2-1; CDR3aa: ATSRDRSNEQF
v_gene: TRBV5-1; abundance: once; j_gene: TRBJ1-1; CDR3aa: ASSLATGGIDEAF
v_gene: TRBV3-1/TRBV3-2; abundance: once; j_gene: TRBJ2-5; CDR3aa: ASSQALRTGIGRETQY
v_gene: TRBV9; abundance: -; j_gene: TRBJ2-7; CDR3aa: ASSVRYGSEQY
v_gene: TRBV9; abundance: -; j_gene: TRBJ2-7; CDR3aa: ASSVDSSYEQY
v_gene: TRBV6-2/TRBV6-3; abundance: -; j_gene: TRBJ2-3; CDR3aa: ASSPSTPTLADTQY
v_gene: TRBV7-8; abundance: once; j_gene: TRBJ1-6; CDR3aa: ASSLIQRGLYNSPLH
v_gene: TRBV12-3/TRBV12-4; abundance: few; j_gene: TRBJ2-1; CDR3aa: ASSLGGNEQF
v_gene: TRBV19; abundance: -; j_gene: TRBJ2-2; CDR3aa: ASSMGQGRTGELF
v_gene: TRBV19; abundance: -; j_gene: TRBJ1-2; CDR3aa: ASSISDIDGYT
v_gene: TRBV20-1; abundance: once; j_gene: TRBJ1-2; CDR3aa: SASGEQALNYGYT
v_gene: TRBV6-5; abundance: -; j_gene: TRBJ1-1; CDR3aa: ASSYWGRRNTEAF
v_gene: TRBV11-2; abundance: -; j_gene: TRBJ1-6; CDR3aa: ASSQGQRNSPLH
v_gene: TRBV7-9; abundance: -; j_gene: TRBJ1-1; CDR3aa: ASSGRAGGDTEAF
v_gene: TRBV4-1; abundance: -; j_gene: TRBJ1-2; CDR3aa: ASSGQGLKGYGYT
v_gene: TRBV4-2; abundance: -; j_gene: TRBJ2-7; CDR3aa: ASSRGGSSYEQY
v_gene: TRBV5-6; abundance: -; j_gene: TRBJ2-7; CDR3aa: ASSFGRYEQY
v_gene: TRBV5-6; abundance: -; j_gene: TRBJ2-2; CDR3aa: ASSLLDIQSGELF
v_gene: TRBV11-2; abundance: -; j_gene: TRBJ2-5; CDR3aa: ASSVDTQETQY
v_gene: TRBV5-4; abundance: -; j_gene: TRBJ2-7; CDR3aa: ASSFSSGVNSYEQY